What follows are 6 T cell receptor beta chains derived from one specimen sequenced in a study of tissue T cells after allogeneic stem cell transplantation. Clones were read by immunoSEQ multiplex PCR, and TCRdb kept only the in-frame ones, dropping some. The table lists about 22,000 clones, around 77% of them singletons. The sequencing input was spleen. These receptors were taken from a female BALB/c mouse in good health. Mouse MHC haplotype: H2-d.

As concerns this clone: Gene and germline names: mouse. The sequenced fragment ends 1 residue before the CDR3 boundary, so the rest is inferred from the germline J gene. The genes are TRBV19 and TRBJ2-2, with 10 bases aligning to TRBD1. Germline CDR1 is FNHDT and CDR2 is SITEND (reference sequence). CDR3 length: 15 amino acids. V was pared by 5 bases and J by 4 bases, with 5 bases of the junction left unmatched. CDR3 bases read: TGTGCCAGCAGCCCCGGGACAGGGGTCACCGGGCAGCTCTAC. Its translation: CASSPGTGVTGQLY. The whole CDR3 region reads CASSPGTGVTGQLYF.

This clone was seen only once. Gene names follow the mouse nomenclature. The CDR3 end falls 1 residue outside the read, so it is completed with the germline J gene. The chain uses TRBV1 and TRBJ2-1; TRBD1 might be the D (6 bases). Germline CDR1 reads NSQYPW; CDR2 reads LRSPGD (reference sequence). V was pared by 4 bases and J by 6 bases, with 7 bases between. CDR3 length: 12 residues. The sequenced CDR3 bases are TGCACCTGCAGTGACAGGGTTGCTGAGCAGTTC. It is translated as CTCSDRVAEQF. The full CDR3 reads CTCSDRVAEQFF. The variable domain in full, with the rest retrieved from reference TRBV1 and TRBJ2-1, is VTLLEQNPRWRLVPRGQAVNLRCILKNSQYPWMSWYQQDLQKQLQWLFTLRSPGDKEVKSLPGADYLATRVTDTELRLQVANMSQGRTLYCTCSDRVAEQFFGPGTRLTVL.

About this clone: Gene names are mouse gene names. The CDR3 end is not reached by the read, which stops 1 residue before it; the germline J gene fills it in. The V gene is TRBV20, the J gene TRBJ2-3, with D perhaps TRBD1 (6 bases). The CDR3 loop spans 13 amino acids. The germline V gene encodes CDR1 GFQATS and CDR2 STVNSAI. Trimming took off 2 bases at V and 2 bases at J, with 8 bases between the two ends. The CDR3 reads CGARSGVAETLYF. The CDR3 DNA, read in part, is TGTGGTGCTAGGTCAGGGGTTGCAGAAACGCTGTAT.

In the case of this clone: Here the gene names and germline are mouse. The read terminates 1 residue before the CDR3 end, so the remaining end is supplied by the germline J gene. The chain is built from TRBV4 and TRBJ1-4; the D gene is possibly TRBD1 (6 bases). CDR3 length: 14 residues. Trimming took off 4 bases at V and 3 bases at J, with 9 bases between the two ends. Germline-derived CDR1 and CDR2 are LGHDT and YNNKQL (reference sequence). CDR3 bases read: TGTGCCAGCAGCTTGACAGGAACCAACGAAAGATTATTT. Protein: CASSLTGTNERLF. The entire CDR3 is CASSLTGTNERLFF.

With regard to this clone: Gene labels here are mouse ones. CDR3: CARRHPYAEQFF. CDR3 DNA (partial): TGTGCCAGGAGACACCCCTATGCTGAGCAGTTC. This rearrangement joins TRBV13-2 to TRBJ2-1; D is undetermined. The CDR3 end falls 1 residue outside the read, so it is completed with the germline J gene. V was pared by 8 bases and J by 3 bases, with 9 bases between. Per germline, CDR1 NNHNN and CDR2 SYGAGS (reference sequence). This CDR3 has 12 amino acids.

With respect to this clone: The gene names given are mouse names. The read is 1 residue too short to cover the CDR3 end, so that end is filled in from the germline J gene. V is TRBV2 and J is TRBJ2-5, with a tentative D call TRBD2 (6 bases). Germline assignment: CDR1 LGHNA and CDR2 YSYQKL. The CDR3 has 15 amino acids. V gave up 2 bases and J gave up 6 bases, with 15 bases separating them. CDR3 amino acids: CASSQLIWGTDTQYF. CDR3 DNA, as far as it was read: TGTGCCAGCAGCCAACTGATTTGGGGGACTGACACCCAGTAC.